Here is one T cell receptor beta chain with its context. The antigen remains unidentified. Clones were read by immunoSEQ multiplex PCR, and TCRdb kept only the in-frame ones, dropping some. The data contain roughly 1,500,000 clones, around 98% of them singletons. The data originate from a study of shared clonotypes between healthy human individuals. General study findings and limits: Exclusively blood specimens were collected; tissue repertoires likely differ.

Researchers partitioned CD4+ cells into CD45RA+ naive and CD45RA-negative memory subsets. The CDR3 covers 15 residues. Germline loops: CDR1 LGHNA, CDR2 YSLEER. The ends were cut back, 1 base at V and 8 bases at J, with 14 bases in the middle. Sequenced sample: naive CD4+ T cells sorted from blood. Subset specified: CD45RA+ positively selected. This chain connects TRBV4-3 to TRBJ1-4; D is unclear. The receptor was derived from a man aged 25-40 years in good health. The CDR3 DNA is TGCGCCAGCAGCCAAGGCGGCCCCGGGGAGGAAAAACTGTTTTTT. As protein: CASSQGGPGEEKLFF.